This T cell receptor (beta chain) appears in the sequencing data of a study of identical twins. Germline V gene lookup returns CDR1 DFQATT and CDR2 SNEGSKA (reference sequence). Deletions cut 2 bases from V and 0 bases from J, with 11 bases between. The CDR3 spans 15 residues. The sample holds many counts of this clonotype. Its matching antigen is unknown. Study observations and caveats: For zero-insertion analyses, partial confounding could come from invariant MAIT and iNKT cells.

TCRdb re-called the 5' RACE reads through MiXCR, storing one row per CDR3 protein. The sample has 690,000 or so distinct CDR3 sequences, 8.5% to 9% seen once; the top ten hold 0.75% to 1%. These data were also filed under a second study, of yellow fever vaccine responses in identical twins. That paper states: Reportedly, twins showed a vaccine T cell response that looked partly convergent and partly personalized.

The sample consisted of PBMCs. This TCR came from a woman in her late teens or twenties in good health. V and J are TRBV20-1 and TRBJ1-5; D is ambiguous. CDR3: CSARPQRNSNQPQHF. The DNA of the CDR3 is TGCAGTGCTAGACCCCAGAGAAATAGCAATCAGCCCCAGCATTTT.